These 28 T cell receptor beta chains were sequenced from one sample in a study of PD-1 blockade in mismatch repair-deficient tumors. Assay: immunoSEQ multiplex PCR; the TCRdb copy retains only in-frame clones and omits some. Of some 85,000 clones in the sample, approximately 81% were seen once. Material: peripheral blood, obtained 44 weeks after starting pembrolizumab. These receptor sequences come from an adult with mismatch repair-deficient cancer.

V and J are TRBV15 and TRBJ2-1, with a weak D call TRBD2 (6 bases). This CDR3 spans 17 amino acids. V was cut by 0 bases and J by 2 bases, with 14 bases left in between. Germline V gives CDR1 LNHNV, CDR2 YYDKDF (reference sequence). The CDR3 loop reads CATSRDGGRTAYNEQFF. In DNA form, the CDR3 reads TGTGCCACCAGCAGAGACGGAGGGAGAACCGCCTACAATGAGCAGTTCTTC.

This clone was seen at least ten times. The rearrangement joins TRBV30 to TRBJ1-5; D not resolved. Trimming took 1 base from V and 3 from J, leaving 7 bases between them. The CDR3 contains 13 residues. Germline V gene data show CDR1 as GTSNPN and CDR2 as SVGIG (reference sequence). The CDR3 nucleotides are TGTGCCTGGAGTGAGGGAAACAATCAGCCCCAGCATTTT. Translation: CAWSEGNNQPQHF.

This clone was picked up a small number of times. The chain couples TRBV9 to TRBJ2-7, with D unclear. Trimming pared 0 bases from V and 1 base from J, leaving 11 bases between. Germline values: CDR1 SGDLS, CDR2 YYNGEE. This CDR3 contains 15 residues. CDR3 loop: CASSVAIGSSYEQYF. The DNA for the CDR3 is TGTGCCAGCAGCGTAGCTATTGGCAGTTCCTACGAGCAGTACTTC.

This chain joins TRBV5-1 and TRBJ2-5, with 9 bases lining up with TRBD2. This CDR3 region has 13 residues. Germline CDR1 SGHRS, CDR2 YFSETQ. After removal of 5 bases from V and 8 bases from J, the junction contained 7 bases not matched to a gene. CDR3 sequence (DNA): TGCGCCAGCAGTCCTAGCGGGATGGCTACCCAGTACTTC. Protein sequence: CASSPSGMATQYF.

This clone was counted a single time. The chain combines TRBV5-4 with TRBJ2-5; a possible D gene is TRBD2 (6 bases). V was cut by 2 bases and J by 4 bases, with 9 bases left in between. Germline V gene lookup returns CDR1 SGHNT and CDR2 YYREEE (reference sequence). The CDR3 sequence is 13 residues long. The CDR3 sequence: CASSFQAGETQYF. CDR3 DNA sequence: TGTGCCAGCAGCTTCCAAGCGGGAGAGACCCAGTACTTC.

CDR3 amino acids: CASSLVAPGDRRYEQYF. The CDR3 bases are TGTGCCAGCAGCTTAGTAGCCCCCGGGGACAGGCGGTACGAGCAGTACTTC. V and J are TRBV7-9 and TRBJ2-7; 8 bases are shared with TRBD1. The J segment lost 4 bases and the V segment lost 1 base, leaving 12 bases of the junction unmatched. The CDR3 has 17 residues. Germline lookup yields CDR1 SEHNR and CDR2 FQNEAQ (reference sequence). Full variable domain (outside the CDR3, taken from reference TRBV7-9 and TRBJ2-7): DTGVSQNPRHKITKRGQNVTFRCDPISEHNRLYWYRQTLGQGPEFLTYFQNEAQLEKSRLLSDRFSAERPKGSFSTLEIQRTEQGDSAMYLCASSLVAPGDRRYEQYFGPGTRLTVT.

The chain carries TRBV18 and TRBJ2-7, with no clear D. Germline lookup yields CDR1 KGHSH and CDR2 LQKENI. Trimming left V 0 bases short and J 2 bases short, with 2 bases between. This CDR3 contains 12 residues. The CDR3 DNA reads TGTGCCAGCTCACCACCGACCTACGAGCAGTACTTC. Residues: CASSPPTYEQYF.

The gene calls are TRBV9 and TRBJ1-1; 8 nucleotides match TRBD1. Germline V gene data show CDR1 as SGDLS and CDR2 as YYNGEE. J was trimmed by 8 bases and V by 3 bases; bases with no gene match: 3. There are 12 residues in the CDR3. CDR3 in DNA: TGTGCCAGCAGCGATTGGACAGGGGAAGCTTTCTTT. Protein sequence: CASSDWTGEAFF.

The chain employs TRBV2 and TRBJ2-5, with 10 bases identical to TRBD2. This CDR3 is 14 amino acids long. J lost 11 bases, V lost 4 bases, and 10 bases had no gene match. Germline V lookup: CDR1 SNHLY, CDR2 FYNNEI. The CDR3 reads CASSVDSGRREQYF. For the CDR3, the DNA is TGTGCCAGCAGTGTTGATAGCGGGAGGAGGGAGCAGTACTTC. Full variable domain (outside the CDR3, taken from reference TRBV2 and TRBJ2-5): EPEVTQTPSHQVTQMGQEVILRCVPISNHLYFYWYRQILGQKVEFLVSFYNNEISEKSEIFDDQFSVERPDGSNFTLKIRSTKLEDSAMYFCASSVDSGRREQYFGPGTRLLVL.

CDR3 bases: TGTGCCAGCAGCTTGATGCTGTGGGGGAGCAATGAGCAGTTCTTC. Translating gives CASSLMLWGSNEQFF. The rearrangement joins TRBV5-5 to TRBJ2-1; D is tentatively TRBD1 or TRBD2 (5 bases each). With 1 base removed from V and 6 bases from J, the gap between germline ends came to 14 bases. CDR1 and CDR2 from the germline V gene are SGHKS and YYEKEE (reference sequence). CDR3 length: 15 residues.

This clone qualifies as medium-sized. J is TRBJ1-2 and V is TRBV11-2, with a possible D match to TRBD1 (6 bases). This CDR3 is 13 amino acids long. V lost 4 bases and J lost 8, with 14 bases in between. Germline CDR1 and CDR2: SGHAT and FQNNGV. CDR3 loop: CASSSQQGRGYTF. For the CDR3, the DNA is TGTGCCAGCAGCTCGCAACAGGGACGAGGCTACACCTTC.

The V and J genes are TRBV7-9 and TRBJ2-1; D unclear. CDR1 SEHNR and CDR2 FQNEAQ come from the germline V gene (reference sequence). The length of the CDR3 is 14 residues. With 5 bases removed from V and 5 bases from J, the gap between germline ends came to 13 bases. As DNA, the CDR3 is TGTGCCAGCAGCATAAGGGAACAGCACAATGAGCAGTTCTTC. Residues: CASSIREQHNEQFF.

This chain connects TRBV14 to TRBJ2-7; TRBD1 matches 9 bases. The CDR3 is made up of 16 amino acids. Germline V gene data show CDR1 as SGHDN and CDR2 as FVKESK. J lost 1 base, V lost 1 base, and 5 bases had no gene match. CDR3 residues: CASSQARGTGSYEQYF. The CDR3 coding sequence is TGTGCCAGCAGCCAAGCAAGGGGGACAGGGTCCTACGAGCAGTACTTC.

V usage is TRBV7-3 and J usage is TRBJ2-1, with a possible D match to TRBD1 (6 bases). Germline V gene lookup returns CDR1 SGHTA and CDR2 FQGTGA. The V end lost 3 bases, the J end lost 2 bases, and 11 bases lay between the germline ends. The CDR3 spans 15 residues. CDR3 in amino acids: CASSFPGVAYNEQFF. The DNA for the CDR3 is TGTGCCAGCAGCTTCCCAGGGGTGGCCTACAATGAGCAGTTCTTC.

CDR3 amino acids: CASSPPGLANEKLFF. For the CDR3, the DNA is TGTGCCAGCTCACCACCTGGGCTAGCTAATGAAAAACTGTTTTTT. This sequence joins TRBV18 and TRBJ1-4; D gene ambiguous. Germline V gives CDR1 KGHSH, CDR2 LQKENI. The CDR3 consists of 15 residues. V lost 0 bases and J lost 3, with 8 bases in between.

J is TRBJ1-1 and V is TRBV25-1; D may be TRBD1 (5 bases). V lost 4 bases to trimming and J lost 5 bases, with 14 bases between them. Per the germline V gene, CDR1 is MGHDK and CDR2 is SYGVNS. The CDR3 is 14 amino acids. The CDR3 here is CASSAGGGRTEAFF. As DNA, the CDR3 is TGTGCCAGCAGTGCCGGTGGGGGGAGGACTGAAGCTTTCTTT.

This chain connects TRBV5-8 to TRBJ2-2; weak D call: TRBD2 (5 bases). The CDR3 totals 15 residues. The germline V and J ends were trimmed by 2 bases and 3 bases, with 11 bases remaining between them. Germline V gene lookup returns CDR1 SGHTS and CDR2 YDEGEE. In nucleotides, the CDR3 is TGTGCCAGCAGCTTCGGGAACACCCACACCGGGGAGCTGTTTTTT. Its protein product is CASSFGNTHTGELFF.

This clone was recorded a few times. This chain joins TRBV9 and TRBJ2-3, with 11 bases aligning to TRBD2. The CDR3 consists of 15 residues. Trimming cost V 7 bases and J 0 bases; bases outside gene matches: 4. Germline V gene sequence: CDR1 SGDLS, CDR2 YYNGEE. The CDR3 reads CASGRLAGSTDTQYF. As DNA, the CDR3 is TGTGCCAGCGGTCGACTAGCGGGGAGCACAGATACGCAGTATTTT. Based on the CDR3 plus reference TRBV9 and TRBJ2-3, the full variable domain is DSGVTQTPKHLITATGQRVTLRCSPRSGDLSVYWYQQSLDQGLQFLIQYYNGEERAKGNILERFSAQQFPDLHSELNLSSLELGDSALYFCASGRLAGSTDTQYFGPGTRLTVL.

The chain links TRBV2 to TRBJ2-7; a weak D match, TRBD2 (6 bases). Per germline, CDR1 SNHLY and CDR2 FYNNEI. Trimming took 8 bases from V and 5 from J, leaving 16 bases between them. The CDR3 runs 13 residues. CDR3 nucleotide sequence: TGTGCCAGCGGGGACTGGGGTCGGGACGAGCAGTACTTC. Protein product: CASGDWGRDEQYF.

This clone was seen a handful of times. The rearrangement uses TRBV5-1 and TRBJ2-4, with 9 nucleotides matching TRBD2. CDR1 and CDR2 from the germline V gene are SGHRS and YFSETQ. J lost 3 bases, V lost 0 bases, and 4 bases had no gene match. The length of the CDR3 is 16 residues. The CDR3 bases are TGCGCCAGCAGCTTGGAGGTAGCGGGAGTCAAAAACATTCAGTACTTC. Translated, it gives CASSLEVAGVKNIQYF.

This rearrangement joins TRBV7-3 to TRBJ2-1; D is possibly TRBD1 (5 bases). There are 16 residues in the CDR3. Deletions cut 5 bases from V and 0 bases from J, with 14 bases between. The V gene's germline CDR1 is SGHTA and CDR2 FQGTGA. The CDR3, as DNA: TGTGCCAGCAGCCAGAGACGGACAAGCTCCTACAATGAGCAGTTCTTC. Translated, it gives CASSQRRTSSYNEQFF.

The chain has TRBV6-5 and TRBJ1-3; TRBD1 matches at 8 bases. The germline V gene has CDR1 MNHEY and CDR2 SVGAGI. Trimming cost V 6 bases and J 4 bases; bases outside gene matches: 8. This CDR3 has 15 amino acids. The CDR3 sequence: CASSAPGTGGNTIYF. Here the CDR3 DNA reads TGTGCCAGCAGCGCCCCTGGGACAGGAGGAAACACCATATATTTT.

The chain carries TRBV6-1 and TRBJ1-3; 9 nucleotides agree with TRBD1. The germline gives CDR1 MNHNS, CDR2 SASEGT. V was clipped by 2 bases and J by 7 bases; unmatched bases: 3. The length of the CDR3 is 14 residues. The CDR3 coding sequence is TGTGCCAGCAGTGAACTCGACAGGGGGAACACCATATATTTT. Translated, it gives CASSELDRGNTIYF.

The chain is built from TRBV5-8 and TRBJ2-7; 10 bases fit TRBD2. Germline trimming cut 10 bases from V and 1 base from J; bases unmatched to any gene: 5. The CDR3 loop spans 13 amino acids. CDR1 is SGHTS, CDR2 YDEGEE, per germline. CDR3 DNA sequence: TGTGCCGGACTAGCGGAACGATCCTACGAGCAGTACTTC. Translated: CAGLAERSYEQYF.

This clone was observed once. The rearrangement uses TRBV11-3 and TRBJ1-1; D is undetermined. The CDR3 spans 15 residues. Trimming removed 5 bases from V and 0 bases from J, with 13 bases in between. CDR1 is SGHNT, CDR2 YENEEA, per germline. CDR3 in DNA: TGTGCCAGCAGCGAGGGCGGGATGATGAACACTGAAGCTTTCTTT. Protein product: CASSEGGMMNTEAFF.

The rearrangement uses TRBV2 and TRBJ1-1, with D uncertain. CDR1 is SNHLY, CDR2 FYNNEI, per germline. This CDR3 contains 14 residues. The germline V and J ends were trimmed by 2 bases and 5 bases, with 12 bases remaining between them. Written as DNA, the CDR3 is TGTGCCAGCAGTGAACATAAGGAGAAGACTGAAGCTTTCTTT. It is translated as CASSEHKEKTEAFF.

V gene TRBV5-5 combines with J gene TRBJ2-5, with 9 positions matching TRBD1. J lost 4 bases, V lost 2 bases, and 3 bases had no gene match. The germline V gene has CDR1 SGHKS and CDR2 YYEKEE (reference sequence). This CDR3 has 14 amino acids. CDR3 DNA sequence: TGTGCCAGCAGCTTCGGACAGGGGCTAGAGACCCAGTACTTC. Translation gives CASSFGQGLETQYF.

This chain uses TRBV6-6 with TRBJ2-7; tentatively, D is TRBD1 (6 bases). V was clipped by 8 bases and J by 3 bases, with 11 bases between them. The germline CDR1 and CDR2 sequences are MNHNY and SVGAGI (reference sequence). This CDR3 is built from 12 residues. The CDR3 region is CASRTENYEQYF. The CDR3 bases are TGTGCCAGCCGGACAGAGAACTACGAGCAGTACTTC.